What follows are 22 T cell receptor beta chains derived from one specimen sequenced in a study of PD-1 blockade in classical Hodgkin lymphoma. The time point is: cycle 4 day 1 (C4D1), after 6 weeks of nivolumab. Relapses following autologous stem cell transplantation were seen in all patients, with brentuximab vedotin exposure varying. Method: immunoSEQ multiplex PCR; TCRdb's copy keeps in-frame clones and lacks some. The profile shows fewer than 8,000 clones, 76% of them singletons. The sequences come from peripheral blood mononuclear cells (PBMCs), collected before the fourth cycle of nivolumab. Source of these receptors: a human donor with classical Hodgkin lymphoma.

This clone occurred a few times. The chain carries TRBV2 and TRBJ2-2; D is possibly TRBD1 (7 bases). Between the trimmed V and J ends, which lost 9 bases and 3 bases, there was a span of 11 bases. CDR1 is SNHLY and CDR2 is FYNNEI in the germline V gene. This CDR3 has 13 residues. The DNA for the CDR3 is TGTGCCAGTGGGGGGACAGACACCGGGGAGCTGTTTTTT. Its translation: CASGGTDTGELFF. Together with reference TRBV2 and TRBJ2-2, the CDR3 gives the full variable domain: EPEVTQTPSHQVTQMGQEVILRCVPISNHLYFYWYRQILGQKVEFLVSFYNNEISEKSEIFDDQFSVERPDGSNFTLKIRSTKLEDSAMYFCASGGTDTGELFFGEGSRLTVL.

With regard to this clone: Relative to the germline gene, one junction end is altered; a read error may explain this. This chain uses TRBV7-7 with TRBJ2-2; D not certain. This CDR3 is built from 14 residues. Looked up from germline, CDR1 is SSHAT and CDR2 is FNYEAQ (reference sequence). The CDR3 sequence: CASSFQDYTGELFF. As DNA, the CDR3 is TGTGCTAGCAGCTTTCAGGATTACACCGGGGAGCTGTTTTTT.

Note on this clone: The same CDR3 can be traced to other DNA sequences in this sample. The CDR3 nucleotides read TGTGCCAGCAGCTCCGACAGGACTCTTTCCTACGAGCAGTACTTC. Translated: CASSSDRTLSYEQYF. The rearrangement uses TRBV7-9 and TRBJ2-7; D is possibly TRBD1 (6 bases). There are 15 residues in the CDR3. V was pared by 4 bases and J by 1 base, with 14 bases between. Germline V gene sequence: CDR1 SEHNR, CDR2 FQNEAQ (reference sequence). Combining the CDR3 with reference TRBV7-9 and TRBJ2-7 gives the whole variable domain DTGVSQNPRHKITKRGQNVTFRCDPISEHNRLYWYRQTLGQGPEFLTYFQNEAQLEKSRLLSDRFSAERPKGSFSTLEIQRTEQGDSAMYLCASSSDRTLSYEQYFGPGTRLTVT.

The V and J genes are TRBV29-1 and TRBJ2-7; 10 positions agree with TRBD2. V shed 7 bases, J shed 0 bases, and the junction held 6 bases outside the gene matches. This CDR3 comprises 14 residues. Germline lookup yields CDR1 SQVTM and CDR2 ANQGSEA. The CDR3 nucleotides read TGCAGCGCCGCGGGACTAGCGAGCTCCTACGAGCAGTACTTC. Protein sequence: CSAAGLASSYEQYF.

This clone was seen only a few times. Other DNA variants within this sample encode the same CDR3. This chain uses TRBV28 with TRBJ1-1; D perhaps matches TRBD1 (5 bases). V lost 6 bases, J lost 3 bases, and 14 bases lay in between. Germline loops: CDR1 MDHEN, CDR2 SYDVKM. The CDR3 covers 14 residues. The CDR3 protein is CASRPGGSYTEAFF. As DNA, the CDR3 is TGTGCCAGCAGACCGGGGGGGTCATACACTGAAGCTTTCTTT.

This chain links TRBV18 with TRBJ1-1; unclear D gene. Trimming took off 3 bases at V and 10 bases at J, with 24 bases between the two ends. This CDR3 spans 16 amino acids. Germline V gene data show CDR1 as KGHSH and CDR2 as LQKENI. The CDR3 DNA reads TGTGCCAGCTCACCCAGCGACACAATTACTTTCTCAGGAGCTTTCTTT. Protein sequence: CASSPSDTITFSGAFF. The full variable domain, with the rest looked up from reference TRBV18 and TRBJ1-1, is NAGVMQNPRHLVRRRGQEARLRCSPMKGHSHVYWYRQLPEEGLKFMVYLQKENIIDESGMPKERFSAEFPKEGPSILRIQQVVRGDSAAYFCASSPSDTITFSGAFFGQGTRLTVV.

The chain has TRBV19 and TRBJ1-2; D is ambiguous. The germline gives CDR1 LNHDA, CDR2 SQIVND (reference sequence). This CDR3 spans 14 amino acids. Trimming took 3 bases from V and 8 from J, leaving 16 bases between them. CDR3 DNA: TGTGCCAGTAGTATTGGGGAGGGTGTAAGAGGCTACACCTTC. Its translation: CASSIGEGVRGYTF.

A few counts support this clone. The chain links TRBV5-6 to TRBJ1-5; D may be TRBD1 (5 bases). CDR3 size: 14 residues. The V end lost 3 bases, the J end lost 1 base, and 8 bases lay between the germline ends. Germline V gives CDR1 SGHDT, CDR2 YYEEEE. CDR3 in amino acids: CASSSGRSNQPQHF. The DNA for the CDR3 is TGTGCCAGCAGCTCGGGACGCAGCAATCAGCCCCAGCATTTT.

This sequence joins TRBV5-8 and TRBJ2-2; unclear D gene. This CDR3 has 14 residues. Germline CDR1 and CDR2: SGHTS and YDEGEE. V gave up 4 bases and J gave up 3 bases, with 10 bases separating them. The CDR3 reads CASSGKMDTGELFF. The DNA of the CDR3 is TGTGCCAGCAGCGGGAAAATGGACACCGGGGAGCTGTTTTTT.

The chain recombines TRBV10-3 with TRBJ2-5; D not certain. V lost 3 bases and J lost 5, with 25 bases in between. Germline assignment: CDR1 ENHRY and CDR2 SYGVKD. This CDR3 comprises 18 residues. The chain's CDR3 is CAISENYRTASGAETQYF. In DNA, the CDR3 is TGTGCCATCAGTGAAAATTATAGGACCGCGTCCGGTGCGGAGACCCAGTACTTC.

The V call is TRBV23-1, the J call TRBJ2-5, with D unclear. TRBV23-1 falls under the ORF class, with uncertain function. Trimming took off 1 base at V and 6 bases at J, with 9 bases between the two ends. This CDR3 is 13 amino acids long. The CDR3 DNA follows: TGCGCCAGCAGTCAATGTGGAACAAAGACCCAGTACTTC. This codes for CASSQCGTKTQYF.

V is TRBV6-4 and J is TRBJ1-5; possible D gene TRBD1, 5 bases. Germline V CDR1 and CDR2: MRHNA, SNTAGT. This CDR3 has 17 residues. V shed 3 bases and J shed 0 bases, with 15 bases lying between them. CDR3 sequence: CASSDPSGPYSNQPQHF. The CDR3 DNA follows: TGTGCCAGCAGTGATCCCTCGGGACCTTATAGCAATCAGCCCCAGCATTTT.

DNA for the CDR3: TGTGCCAGCTCAAGGTCCGGTATGCGGGGATGGATCACTGAAGCTTTCTTT. Translating it yields CASSRSGMRGWITEAFF. The chain joins TRBV27 to TRBJ1-1; D not certain. V lost 8 bases, J lost 4 bases, and 26 bases lay in between. CDR1 MNHEY and CDR2 SMNVEV come from the germline V gene (reference sequence). The CDR3 runs to 17 residues.

The J gene is TRBJ2-5, the V gene TRBV5-8; 11 bases map to TRBD1. This CDR3 has 16 amino acids. The V segment lost 2 bases and the J segment 4 bases; nucleotides outside the gene matches: 7. The germline V gene encodes CDR1 SGHTS and CDR2 YDEGEE. The CDR3 reads CASSLVLGQGGETQYF. The CDR3 nucleotides are TGTGCCAGCAGCTTAGTGTTGGGACAGGGGGGAGAGACCCAGTACTTC.

CDR3 DNA sequence: TGCGCCAGCAGCCAAGCGGCTAGCGGCTACGAGCAGTACTTC. Translating it yields CASSQAASGYEQYF. V is TRBV4-1 and J is TRBJ2-7; 7 nucleotides agree with TRBD2. Trimming at V came to 1 base and at J to 3 bases, leaving 3 bases not matched to a gene. Germline-derived CDR1 and CDR2 are MGHRA and YSYEKL. The CDR3 covers 14 residues.

This clone appeared a few times. The chain is built from TRBV15 and TRBJ2-2, with 8 bases matching TRBD2. The CDR3 sequence is 15 residues long. The V gene end was trimmed by 6 bases and the J gene end by 1 base; junction bases not matched to a gene: 4. Germline CDR1 LNHNV, CDR2 YYDKDF (reference sequence). Here the CDR3 reads CATRAGAMNTGELFF. CDR3 DNA: TGTGCCACCAGAGCGGGGGCAATGAACACCGGGGAGCTGTTTTTT. Full variable domain (remainder filled in from reference TRBV15 and TRBJ2-2): DAMVIQNPRYQVTQFGKPVTLSCSQTLNHNVMYWYQQKSSQAPKLLFHYYDKDFNNEADTPDNFQSRRPNTSFCFLDIRSPGLGDTAMYLCATRAGAMNTGELFFGEGSRLTVL.

This chain joins TRBV28 and TRBJ1-2, with TRBD1 as a possible D gene (6 bases). The length of the CDR3 is 12 residues. From germline, CDR1 is MDHEN and CDR2 SYDVKM. V lost 4 bases, J lost 7 bases, and 10 bases lay in between. The CDR3 nucleotides read TGTGCCAGCAGTTATTACAGGGCTGGCTACACCTTC. Translating gives CASSYYRAGYTF.

This chain joins TRBV27 and TRBJ2-2, with D perhaps matching TRBD2 (6 bases). Between the trimmed V and J ends, which lost 3 bases and 7 bases, there was a span of 6 bases. Germline values: CDR1 MNHEY, CDR2 SMNVEV (reference sequence). This CDR3 is 12 amino acids long. Here the CDR3 reads CASSFSGGELFF. The CDR3 bases are TGTGCCAGCAGTTTTAGCGGCGGGGAGCTGTTTTTT.

The V and J genes are TRBV6-6 and TRBJ2-1, with a possible D match to TRBD2 (7 bases). The CDR3 loop spans 14 amino acids. Trimming removed 8 bases at V and 8 bases at J, with 19 bases between. Germline V lookup: CDR1 MNHNY, CDR2 SVGAGI (reference sequence). In DNA, the CDR3 is TGTGCCAGCTCAAGGACTAGGGGGTTCGATGAGCAGTTCTTC. This encodes CASSRTRGFDEQFF.

The V gene is TRBV7-2, the J gene TRBJ1-1; D is unresolved. Germline V CDR1 and CDR2: SGHTA, FQGNSA. The V and J ends lost 2 bases and 3 bases respectively, with 4 bases between them. This CDR3 spans 12 amino acids. The CDR3, as DNA: TGTGCCAGCAGCTTATTCGACACTGAAGCTTTCTTT. The encoded protein is CASSLFDTEAFF.

The table lists this clone with a few counts. This chain uses TRBV5-5 with TRBJ1-5; D call uncertain. Germline V gives CDR1 SGHKS, CDR2 YYEKEE (reference sequence). V shed 4 bases and J shed 2 bases, with 10 bases lying between them. This CDR3 has 14 residues. The DNA for the CDR3 is TGTGCCAGCAGCGAAGGACGGGGCAATCAGCCCCAGCATTTT. Translated: CASSEGRGNQPQHF. Drawing the rest from reference TRBV5-5 and TRBJ1-5, the complete variable domain is DAGVTQSPTHLIKTRGQQVTLRCSPISGHKSVSWYQQVLGQGPQFIFQYYEKEERGRGNFPDRFSARQFPNYSSELNVNALLLGDSALYLCASSEGRGNQPQHFGDGTRLSIL.

In this sample, this clone turned up a few times. The chain couples TRBV28 to TRBJ2-6, with D perhaps being TRBD1 or TRBD2 (7 bases each). The germline gives CDR1 MDHEN, CDR2 SYDVKM. CDR3 length equals 17 residues. The V end was cut by 6 bases, the J end by 0 bases, with 15 bases between. The CDR3 sequence is CASRSGGLTSGANVLTF. The CDR3 bases are TGTGCCAGCAGGTCAGGGGGACTAACCTCTGGGGCCAACGTCCTGACTTTC.